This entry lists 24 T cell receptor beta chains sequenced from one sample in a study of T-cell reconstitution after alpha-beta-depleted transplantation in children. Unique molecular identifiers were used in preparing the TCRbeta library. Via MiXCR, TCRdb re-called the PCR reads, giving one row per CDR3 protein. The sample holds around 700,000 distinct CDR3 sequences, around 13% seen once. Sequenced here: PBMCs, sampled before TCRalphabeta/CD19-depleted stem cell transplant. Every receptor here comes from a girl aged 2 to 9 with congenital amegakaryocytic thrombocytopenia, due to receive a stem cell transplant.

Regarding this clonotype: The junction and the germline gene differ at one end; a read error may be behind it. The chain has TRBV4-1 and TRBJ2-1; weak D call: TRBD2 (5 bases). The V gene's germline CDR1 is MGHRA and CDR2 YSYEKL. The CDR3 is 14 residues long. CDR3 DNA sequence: TGCGCCAGCAGCCAGGTACTAGTACGCAATGAGCATTTCTTC. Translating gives CASSQVLVRNEHFF.

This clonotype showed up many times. CDR3 residues: CASSQDWGPQNIQYF. The CDR3 DNA follows: TGTGCCAGCAGCCAAGATTGGGGGCCTCAAAACATTCAGTACTTC. This chain connects TRBV4-2 to TRBJ2-4; a possible D gene is TRBD1 (6 bases). CDR3 length equals 15 residues. CDR1 and CDR2 from the germline V gene are LGHNA and YNFKEQ. V lost 0 bases to trimming and J lost 5 bases, with 11 bases between them.

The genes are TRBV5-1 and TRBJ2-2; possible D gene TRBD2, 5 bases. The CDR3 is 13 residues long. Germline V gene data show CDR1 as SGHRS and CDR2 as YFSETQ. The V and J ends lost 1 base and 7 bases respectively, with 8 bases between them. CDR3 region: CASSLSEGGELFF. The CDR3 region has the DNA TGCGCCAGCAGCTTGTCAGAGGGCGGGGAGCTGTTTTTT.

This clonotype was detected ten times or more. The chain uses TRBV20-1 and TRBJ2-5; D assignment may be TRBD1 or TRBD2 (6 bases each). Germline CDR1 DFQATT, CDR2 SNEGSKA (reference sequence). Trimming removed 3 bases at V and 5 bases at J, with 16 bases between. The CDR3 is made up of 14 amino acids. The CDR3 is CSASAGGMGETQYF. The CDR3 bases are TGCAGTGCTAGTGCCGGGGGCATGGGGGAGACCCAGTACTTC.

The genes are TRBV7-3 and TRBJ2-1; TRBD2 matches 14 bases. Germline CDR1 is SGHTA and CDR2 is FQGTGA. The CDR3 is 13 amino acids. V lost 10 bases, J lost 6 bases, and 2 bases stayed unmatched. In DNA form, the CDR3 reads TGTGCCACGGGACTAGCGGGAGCCAATGAGCAGTTCTTC. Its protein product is CATGLAGANEQFF.

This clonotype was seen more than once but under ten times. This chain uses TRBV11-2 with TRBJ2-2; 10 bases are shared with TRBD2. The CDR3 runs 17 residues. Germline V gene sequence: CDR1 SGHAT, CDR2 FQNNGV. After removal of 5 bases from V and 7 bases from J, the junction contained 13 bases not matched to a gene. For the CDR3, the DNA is TGTGCCAGCAGCCGAGGTCGTGGGCTAGCGGGAGACGGGGAGCTGTTTTTT. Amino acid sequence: CASSRGRGLAGDGELFF.

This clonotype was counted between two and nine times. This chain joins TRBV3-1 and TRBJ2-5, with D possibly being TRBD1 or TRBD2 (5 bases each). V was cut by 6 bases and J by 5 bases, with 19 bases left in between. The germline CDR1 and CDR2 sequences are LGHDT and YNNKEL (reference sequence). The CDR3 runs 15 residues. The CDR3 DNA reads TGTGCCAGCAGTAATCAGGGAGTTTCTATGGAGACCCAGTACTTC. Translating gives CASSNQGVSMETQYF.

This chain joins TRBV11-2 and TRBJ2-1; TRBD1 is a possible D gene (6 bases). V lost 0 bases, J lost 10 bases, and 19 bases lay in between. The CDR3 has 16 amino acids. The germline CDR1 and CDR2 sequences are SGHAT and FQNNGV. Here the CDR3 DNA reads TGTGCCAGCAGCTTAGAGTCCGGACAGTTACTCGGGGAGCAGTTCTTC. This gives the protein CASSLESGQLLGEQFF. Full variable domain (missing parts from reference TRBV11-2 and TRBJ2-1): EAGVAQSPRYKIIEKRQSVAFWCNPISGHATLYWYQQILGQGPKLLIQFQNNGVVDDSQLPKDRFSAERLKGVDSTLKIQPAKLEDSAVYLCASSLESGQLLGEQFFGPGTRLTVL.

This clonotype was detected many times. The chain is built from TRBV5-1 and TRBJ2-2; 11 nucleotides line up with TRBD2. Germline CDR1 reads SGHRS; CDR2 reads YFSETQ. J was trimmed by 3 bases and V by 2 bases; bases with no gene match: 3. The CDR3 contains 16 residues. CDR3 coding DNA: TGCGCCAGCAGCTTTAGCGGGAGGGAAGACACCGGGGAGCTGTTTTTT. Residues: CASSFSGREDTGELFF.

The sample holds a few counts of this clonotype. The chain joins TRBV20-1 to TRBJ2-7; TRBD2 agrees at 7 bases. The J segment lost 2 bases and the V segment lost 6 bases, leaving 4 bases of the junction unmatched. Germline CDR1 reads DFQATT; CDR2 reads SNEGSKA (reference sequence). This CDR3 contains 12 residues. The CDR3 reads CSAERGAYEQYF. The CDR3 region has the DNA TGCAGTGCGGAACGGGGGGCCTACGAGCAGTACTTC.

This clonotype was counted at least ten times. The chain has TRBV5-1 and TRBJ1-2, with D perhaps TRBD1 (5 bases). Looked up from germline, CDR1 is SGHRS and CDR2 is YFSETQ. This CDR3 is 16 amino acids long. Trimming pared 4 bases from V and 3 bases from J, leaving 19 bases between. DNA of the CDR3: TGCGCCAGCAGCCGAACGGGGGGATCTAGTGACTATGGCTACACCTTC. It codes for CASSRTGGSSDYGYTF.

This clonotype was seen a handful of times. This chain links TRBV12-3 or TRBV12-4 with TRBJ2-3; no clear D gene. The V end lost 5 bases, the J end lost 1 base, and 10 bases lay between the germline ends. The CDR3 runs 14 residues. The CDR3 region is CASSPNLGTDTQYF. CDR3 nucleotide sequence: TGTGCCAGCAGTCCAAACTTAGGCACAGATACGCAGTATTTT.

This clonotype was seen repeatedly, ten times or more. The CDR3 spells CANGLAAANTGELFF. In DNA, the CDR3 is TGTGCCAACGGACTAGCGGCTGCGAACACCGGGGAGCTGTTTTTT. V gene TRBV7-9 combines with J gene TRBJ2-2; 10 bases fit TRBD2. Germline loops: CDR1 SEHNR, CDR2 FQNEAQ (reference sequence). J lost 0 bases, V lost 10 bases, and 5 bases had no gene match. The CDR3 consists of 15 residues. Filled out from reference TRBV7-9 and TRBJ2-2, the complete variable domain reads DTGVSQNPRHKITKRGQNVTFRCDPISEHNRLYWYRQTLGQGPEFLTYFQNEAQLEKSRLLSDRFSAERPKGSFSTLEIQRTEQGDSAMYLCANGLAAANTGELFFGEGSRLTVL.

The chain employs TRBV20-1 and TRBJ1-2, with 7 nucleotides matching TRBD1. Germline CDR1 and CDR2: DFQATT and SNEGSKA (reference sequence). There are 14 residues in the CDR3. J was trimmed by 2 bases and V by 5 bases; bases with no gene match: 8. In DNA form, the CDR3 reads TGCAGTGCTCATAACAGGGGAGAAAACTATGGCTACACCTTC. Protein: CSAHNRGENYGYTF.

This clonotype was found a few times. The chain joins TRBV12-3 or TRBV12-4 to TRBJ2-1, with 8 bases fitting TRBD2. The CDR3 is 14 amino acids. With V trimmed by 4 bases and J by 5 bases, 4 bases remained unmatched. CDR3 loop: CASSSAGGHNEQFF. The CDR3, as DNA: TGTGCCAGCAGTTCCGCGGGAGGCCACAATGAGCAGTTCTTC.

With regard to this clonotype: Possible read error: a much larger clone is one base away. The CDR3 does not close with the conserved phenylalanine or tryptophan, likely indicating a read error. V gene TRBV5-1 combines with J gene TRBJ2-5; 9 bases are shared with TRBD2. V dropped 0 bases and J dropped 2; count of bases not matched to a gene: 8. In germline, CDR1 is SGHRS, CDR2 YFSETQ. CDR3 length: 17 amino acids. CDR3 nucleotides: TGCGCCAGCAGCTTGGCTGCCGGGACTAGCATACAAGAGACCCAGTACCTC. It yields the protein CASSLAAGTSIQETQYL.

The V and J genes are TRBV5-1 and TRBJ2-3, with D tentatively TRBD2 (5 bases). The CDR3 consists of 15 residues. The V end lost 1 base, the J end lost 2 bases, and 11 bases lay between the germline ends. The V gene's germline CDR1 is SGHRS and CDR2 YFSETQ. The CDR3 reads CASSLQRRTTDTQYF. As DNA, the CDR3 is TGCGCCAGCAGCTTGCAGCGGCGGACCACAGATACGCAGTATTTT.

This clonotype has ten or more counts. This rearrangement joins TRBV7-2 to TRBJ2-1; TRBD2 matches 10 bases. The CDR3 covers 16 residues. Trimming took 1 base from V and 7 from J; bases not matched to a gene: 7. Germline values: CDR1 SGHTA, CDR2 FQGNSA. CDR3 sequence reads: CASSLDASGRINEQFF. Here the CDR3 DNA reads TGTGCCAGCAGCTTAGATGCTAGCGGGAGAATAAATGAGCAGTTCTTC.

CDR3 nucleotides: TGTGCCAGCAGCTTGTATACGGGGGACGCCTCCTACGAGCAGTACTTC. Protein sequence: CASSLYTGDASYEQYF. The V gene is TRBV5-5, the J gene TRBJ2-7, with D maybe TRBD2 (6 bases). Trimming took 1 base from V and 0 from J, leaving 14 bases between them. The germline V gene has CDR1 SGHKS and CDR2 YYEKEE (reference sequence). This CDR3 is built from 16 residues.

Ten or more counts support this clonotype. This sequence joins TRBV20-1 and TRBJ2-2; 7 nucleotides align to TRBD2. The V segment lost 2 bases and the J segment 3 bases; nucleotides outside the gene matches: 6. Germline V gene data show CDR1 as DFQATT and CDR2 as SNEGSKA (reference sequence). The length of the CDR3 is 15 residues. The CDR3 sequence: CSARRAGVDTGELFF. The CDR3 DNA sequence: TGCAGTGCTAGACGGGCGGGAGTAGACACCGGGGAGCTGTTTTTT.

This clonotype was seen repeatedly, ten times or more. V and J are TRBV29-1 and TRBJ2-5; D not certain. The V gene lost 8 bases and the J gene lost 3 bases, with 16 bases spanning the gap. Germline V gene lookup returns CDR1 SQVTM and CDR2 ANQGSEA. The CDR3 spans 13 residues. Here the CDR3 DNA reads TGCAGCCTGACTTGGCCGATGGAAGAGACCCAGTACTTC. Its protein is CSLTWPMEETQYF.

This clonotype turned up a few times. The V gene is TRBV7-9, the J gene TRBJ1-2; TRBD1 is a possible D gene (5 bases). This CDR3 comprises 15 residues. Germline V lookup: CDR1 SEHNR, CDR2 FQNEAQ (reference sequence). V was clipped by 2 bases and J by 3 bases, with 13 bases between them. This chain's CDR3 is CASSLKGEGHYGYTF. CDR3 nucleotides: TGTGCCAGCAGCTTAAAAGGGGAGGGACACTATGGCTACACCTTC.

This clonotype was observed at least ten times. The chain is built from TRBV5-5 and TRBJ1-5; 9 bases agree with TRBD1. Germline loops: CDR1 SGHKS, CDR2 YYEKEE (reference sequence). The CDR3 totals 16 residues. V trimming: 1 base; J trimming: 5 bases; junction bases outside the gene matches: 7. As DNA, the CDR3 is TGTGCCAGCAGCTTGTTACAGGGGGCATCATATCAGCCCCAGCATTTT. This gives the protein CASSLLQGASYQPQHF.

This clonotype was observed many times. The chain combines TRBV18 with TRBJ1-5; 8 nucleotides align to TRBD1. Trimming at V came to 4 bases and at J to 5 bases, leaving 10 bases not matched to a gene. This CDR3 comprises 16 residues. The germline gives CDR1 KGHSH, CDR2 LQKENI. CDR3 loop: CASSRSGTGNDQPQHF. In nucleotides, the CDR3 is TGTGCCAGCTCACGTTCCGGGACAGGCAACGATCAGCCCCAGCATTTT. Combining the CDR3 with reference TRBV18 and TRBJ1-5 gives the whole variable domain NAGVMQNPRHLVRRRGQEARLRCSPMKGHSHVYWYRQLPEEGLKFMVYLQKENIIDESGMPKERFSAEFPKEGPSILRIQQVVRGDSAAYFCASSRSGTGNDQPQHFGDGTRLSIL.